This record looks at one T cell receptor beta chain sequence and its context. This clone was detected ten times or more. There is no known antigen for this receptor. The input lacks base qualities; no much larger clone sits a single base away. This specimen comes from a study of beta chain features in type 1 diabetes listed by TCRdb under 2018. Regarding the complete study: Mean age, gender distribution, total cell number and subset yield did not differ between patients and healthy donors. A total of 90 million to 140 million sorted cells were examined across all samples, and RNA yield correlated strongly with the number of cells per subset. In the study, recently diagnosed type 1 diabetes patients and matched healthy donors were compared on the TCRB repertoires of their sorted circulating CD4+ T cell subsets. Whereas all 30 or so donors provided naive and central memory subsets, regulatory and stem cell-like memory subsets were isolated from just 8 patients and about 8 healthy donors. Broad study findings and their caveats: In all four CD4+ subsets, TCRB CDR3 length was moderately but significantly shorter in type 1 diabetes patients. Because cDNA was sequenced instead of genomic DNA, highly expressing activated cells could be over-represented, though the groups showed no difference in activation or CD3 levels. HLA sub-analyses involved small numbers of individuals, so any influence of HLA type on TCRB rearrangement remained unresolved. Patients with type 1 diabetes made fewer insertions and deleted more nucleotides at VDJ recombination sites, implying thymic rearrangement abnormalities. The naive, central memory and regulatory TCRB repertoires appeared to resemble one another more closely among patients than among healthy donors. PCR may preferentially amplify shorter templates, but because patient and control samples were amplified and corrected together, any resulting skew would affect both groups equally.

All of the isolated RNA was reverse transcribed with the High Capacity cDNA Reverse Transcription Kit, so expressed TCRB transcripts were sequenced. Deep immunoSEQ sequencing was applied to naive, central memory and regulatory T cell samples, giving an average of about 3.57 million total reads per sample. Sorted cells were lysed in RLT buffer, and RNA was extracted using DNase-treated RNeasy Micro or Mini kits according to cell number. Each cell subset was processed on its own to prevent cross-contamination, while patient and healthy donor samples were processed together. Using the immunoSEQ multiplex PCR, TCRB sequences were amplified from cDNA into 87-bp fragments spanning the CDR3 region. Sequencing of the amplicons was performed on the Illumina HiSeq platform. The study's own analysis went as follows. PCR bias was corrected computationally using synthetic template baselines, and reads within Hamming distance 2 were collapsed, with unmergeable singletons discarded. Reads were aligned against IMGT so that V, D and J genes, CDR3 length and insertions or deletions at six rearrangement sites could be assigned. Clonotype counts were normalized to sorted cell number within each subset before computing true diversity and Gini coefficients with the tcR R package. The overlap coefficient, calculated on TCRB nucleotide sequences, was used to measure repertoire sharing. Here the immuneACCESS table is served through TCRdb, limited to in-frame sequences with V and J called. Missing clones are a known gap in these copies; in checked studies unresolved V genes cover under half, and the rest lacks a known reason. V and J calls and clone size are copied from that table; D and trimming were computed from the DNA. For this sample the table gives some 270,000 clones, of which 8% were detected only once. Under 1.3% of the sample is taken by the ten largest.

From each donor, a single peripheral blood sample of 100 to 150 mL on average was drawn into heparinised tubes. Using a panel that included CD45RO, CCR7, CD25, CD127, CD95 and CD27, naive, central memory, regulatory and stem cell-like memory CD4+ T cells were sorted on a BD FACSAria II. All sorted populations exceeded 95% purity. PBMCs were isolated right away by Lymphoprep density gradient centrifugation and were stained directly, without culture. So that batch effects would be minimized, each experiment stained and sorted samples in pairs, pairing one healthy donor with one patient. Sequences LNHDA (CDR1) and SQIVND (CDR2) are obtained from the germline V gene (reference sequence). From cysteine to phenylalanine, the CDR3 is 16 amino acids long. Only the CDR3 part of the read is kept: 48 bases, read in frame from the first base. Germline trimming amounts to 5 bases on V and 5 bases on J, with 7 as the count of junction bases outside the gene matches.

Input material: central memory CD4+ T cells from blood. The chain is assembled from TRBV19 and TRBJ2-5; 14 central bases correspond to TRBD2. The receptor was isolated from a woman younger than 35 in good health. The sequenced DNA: TGTGCCAGTAGTCCCTGGACTAGCGGGAGGTCGGAGACCCAGTACTTC. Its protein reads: CASSPWTSGRSETQYF.